This TCR beta chain was sequenced during a study of identical twins. TCRdb processed the 5' RACE reads anew with MiXCR; each CDR3 protein has one entry. The table lists some 260,000 distinct CDR3 sequences, around 15% of them singletons. The table lists this clonotype with a few counts. The germline V gene encodes CDR1 SGHVS and CDR2 FNYEAQ. Trimming stripped 4 bases from V and 7 bases from J, with 13 bases between. This CDR3 comprises 13 residues. Source material: memory (CD45RO+) T cells sorted from blood. This chain uses TRBV7-6 with TRBJ2-5; TRBD2 might be the D (5 bases). The sequence came from a woman aged 18-29 years in good health. CDR3 amino acids: CASSSNLEGTQYF. CDR3 in DNA: TGTGCCAGCAGCTCGAATTTAGAGGGGACCCAGTACTTC.